This T cell receptor (beta chain) derives from a study of vaccination effects on CD4 cells after COVID-19. Subsequent to 10 days of culture, CD4+ T cells were isolated. Two-dose vaccination with either BNT162b2 or mRNA-1273 was given to the participants. General study results and limits: The authors studied few convalescent patients and collected no early post-infection timepoints.

The repertoire was sequenced with immunoSEQ multiplex PCR; TCRdb's copy has only in-frame clones and lacks some. This table has around 66,000 clones, about 67% appearing once. Trimming stripped 3 bases from V and 1 base from J, with 9 bases between. This CDR3 contains 14 residues. Germline loops: CDR1 MGHDK, CDR2 SYGVNS. Comment on this clone: Its specificity is not known.

The material was CD4+ T cells from PBMCs cultured without peptide, obtained after COVID-19 vaccination. This clonotype originated in a human donor who received a COVID-19 vaccine. This rearrangement joins TRBV25-1 to TRBJ1-2, with D possibly matching TRBD1 (6 bases). The CDR3 coding sequence is TGTGCCAGCAGTGATTTCAGGGGTAACTATGGCTACACCTTC. As protein: CASSDFRGNYGYTF.